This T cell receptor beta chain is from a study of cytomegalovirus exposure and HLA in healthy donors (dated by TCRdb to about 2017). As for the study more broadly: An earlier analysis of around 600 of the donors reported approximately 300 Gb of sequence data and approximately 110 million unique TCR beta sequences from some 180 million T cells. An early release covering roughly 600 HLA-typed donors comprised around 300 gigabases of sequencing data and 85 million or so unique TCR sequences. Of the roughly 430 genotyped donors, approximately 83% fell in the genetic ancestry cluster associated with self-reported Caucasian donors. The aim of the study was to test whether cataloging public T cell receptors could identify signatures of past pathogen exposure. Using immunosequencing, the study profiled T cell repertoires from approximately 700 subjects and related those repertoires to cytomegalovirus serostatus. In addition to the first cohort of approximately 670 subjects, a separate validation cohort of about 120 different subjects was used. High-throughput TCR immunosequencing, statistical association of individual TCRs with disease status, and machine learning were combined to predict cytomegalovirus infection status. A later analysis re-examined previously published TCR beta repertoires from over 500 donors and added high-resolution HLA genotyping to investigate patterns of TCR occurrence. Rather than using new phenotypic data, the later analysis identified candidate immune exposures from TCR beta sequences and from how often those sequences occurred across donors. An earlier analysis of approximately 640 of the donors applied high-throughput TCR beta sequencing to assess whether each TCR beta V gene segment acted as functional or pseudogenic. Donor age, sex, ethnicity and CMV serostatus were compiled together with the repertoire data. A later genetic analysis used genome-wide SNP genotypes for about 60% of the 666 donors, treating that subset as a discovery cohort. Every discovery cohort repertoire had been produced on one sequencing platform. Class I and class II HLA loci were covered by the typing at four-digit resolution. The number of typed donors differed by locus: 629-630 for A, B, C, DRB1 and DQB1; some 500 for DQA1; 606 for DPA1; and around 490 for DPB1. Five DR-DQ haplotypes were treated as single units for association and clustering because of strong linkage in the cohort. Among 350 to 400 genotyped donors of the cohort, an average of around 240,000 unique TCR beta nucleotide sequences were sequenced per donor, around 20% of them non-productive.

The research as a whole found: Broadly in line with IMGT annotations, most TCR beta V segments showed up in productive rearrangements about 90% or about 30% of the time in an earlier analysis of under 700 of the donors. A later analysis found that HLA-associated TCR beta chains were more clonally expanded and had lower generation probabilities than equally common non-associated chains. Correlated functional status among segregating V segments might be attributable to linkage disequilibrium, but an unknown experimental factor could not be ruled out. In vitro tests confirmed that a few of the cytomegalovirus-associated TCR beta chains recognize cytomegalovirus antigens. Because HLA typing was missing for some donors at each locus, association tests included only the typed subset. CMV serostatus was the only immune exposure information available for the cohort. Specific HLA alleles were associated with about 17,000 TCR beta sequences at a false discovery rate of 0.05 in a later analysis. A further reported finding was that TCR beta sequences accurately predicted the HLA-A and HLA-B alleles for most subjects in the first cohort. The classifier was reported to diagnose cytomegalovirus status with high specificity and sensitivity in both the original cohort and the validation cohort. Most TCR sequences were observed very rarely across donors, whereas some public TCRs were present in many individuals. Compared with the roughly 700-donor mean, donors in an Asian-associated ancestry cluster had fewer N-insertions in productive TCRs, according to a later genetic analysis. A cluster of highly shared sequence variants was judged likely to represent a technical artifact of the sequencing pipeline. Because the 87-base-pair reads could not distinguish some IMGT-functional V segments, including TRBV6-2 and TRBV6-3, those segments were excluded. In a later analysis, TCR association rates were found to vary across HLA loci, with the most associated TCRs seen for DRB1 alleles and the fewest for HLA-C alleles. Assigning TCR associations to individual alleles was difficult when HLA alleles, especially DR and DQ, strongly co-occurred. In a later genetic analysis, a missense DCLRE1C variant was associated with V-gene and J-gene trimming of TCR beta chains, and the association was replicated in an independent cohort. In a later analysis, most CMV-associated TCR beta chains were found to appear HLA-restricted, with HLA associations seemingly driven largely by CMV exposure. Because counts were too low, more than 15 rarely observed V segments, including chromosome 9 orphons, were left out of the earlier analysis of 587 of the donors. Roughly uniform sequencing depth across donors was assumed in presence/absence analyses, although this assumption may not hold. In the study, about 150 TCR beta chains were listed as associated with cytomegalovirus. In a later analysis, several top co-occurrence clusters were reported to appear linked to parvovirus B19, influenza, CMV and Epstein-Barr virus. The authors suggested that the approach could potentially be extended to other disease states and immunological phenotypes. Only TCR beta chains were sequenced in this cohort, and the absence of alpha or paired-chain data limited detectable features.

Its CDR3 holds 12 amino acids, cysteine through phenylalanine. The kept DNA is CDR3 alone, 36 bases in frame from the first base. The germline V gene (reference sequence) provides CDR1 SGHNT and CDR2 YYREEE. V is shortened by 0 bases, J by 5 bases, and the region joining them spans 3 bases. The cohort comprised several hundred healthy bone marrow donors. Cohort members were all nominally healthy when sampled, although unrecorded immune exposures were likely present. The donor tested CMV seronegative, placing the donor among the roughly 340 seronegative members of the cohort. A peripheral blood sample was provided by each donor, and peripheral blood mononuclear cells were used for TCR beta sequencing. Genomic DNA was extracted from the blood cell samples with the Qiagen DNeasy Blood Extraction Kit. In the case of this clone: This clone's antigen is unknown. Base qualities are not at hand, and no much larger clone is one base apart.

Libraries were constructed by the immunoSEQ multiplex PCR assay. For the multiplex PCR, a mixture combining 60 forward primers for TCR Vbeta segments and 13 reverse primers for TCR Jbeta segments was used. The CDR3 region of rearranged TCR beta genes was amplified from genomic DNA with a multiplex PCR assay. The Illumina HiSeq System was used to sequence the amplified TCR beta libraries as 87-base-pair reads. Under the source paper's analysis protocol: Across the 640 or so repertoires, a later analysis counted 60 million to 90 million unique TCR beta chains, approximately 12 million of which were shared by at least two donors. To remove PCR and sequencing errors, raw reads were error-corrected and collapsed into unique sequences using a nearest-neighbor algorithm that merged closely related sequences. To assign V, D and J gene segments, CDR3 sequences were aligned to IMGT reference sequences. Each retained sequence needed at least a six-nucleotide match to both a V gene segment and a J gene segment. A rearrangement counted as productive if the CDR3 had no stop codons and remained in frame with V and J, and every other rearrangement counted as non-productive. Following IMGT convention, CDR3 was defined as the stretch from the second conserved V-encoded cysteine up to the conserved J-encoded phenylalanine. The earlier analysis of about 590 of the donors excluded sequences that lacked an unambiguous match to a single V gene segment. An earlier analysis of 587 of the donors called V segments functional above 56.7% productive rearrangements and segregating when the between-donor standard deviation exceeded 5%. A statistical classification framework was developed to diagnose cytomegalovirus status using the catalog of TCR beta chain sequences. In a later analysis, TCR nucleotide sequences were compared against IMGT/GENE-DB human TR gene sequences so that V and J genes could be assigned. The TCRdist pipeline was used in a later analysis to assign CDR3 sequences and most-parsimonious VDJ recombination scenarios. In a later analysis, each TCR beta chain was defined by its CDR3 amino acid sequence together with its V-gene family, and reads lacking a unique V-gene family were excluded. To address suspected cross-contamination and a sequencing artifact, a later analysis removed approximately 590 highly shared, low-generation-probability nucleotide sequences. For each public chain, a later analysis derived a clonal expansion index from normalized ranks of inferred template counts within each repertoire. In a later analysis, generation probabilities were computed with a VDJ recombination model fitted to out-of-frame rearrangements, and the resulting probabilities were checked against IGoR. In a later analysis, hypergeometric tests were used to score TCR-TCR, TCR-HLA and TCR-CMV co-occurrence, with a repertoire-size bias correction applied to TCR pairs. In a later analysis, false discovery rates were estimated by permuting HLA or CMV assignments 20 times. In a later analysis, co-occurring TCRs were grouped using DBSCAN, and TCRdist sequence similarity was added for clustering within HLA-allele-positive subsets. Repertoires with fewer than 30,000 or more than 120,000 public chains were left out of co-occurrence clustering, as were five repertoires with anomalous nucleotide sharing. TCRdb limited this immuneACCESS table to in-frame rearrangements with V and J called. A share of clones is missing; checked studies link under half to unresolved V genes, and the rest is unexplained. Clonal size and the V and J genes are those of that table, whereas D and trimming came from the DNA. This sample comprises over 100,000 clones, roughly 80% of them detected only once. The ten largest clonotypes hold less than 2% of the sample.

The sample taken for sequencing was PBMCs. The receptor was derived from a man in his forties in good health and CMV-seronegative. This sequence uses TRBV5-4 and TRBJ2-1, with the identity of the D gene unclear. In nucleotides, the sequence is TGTGCCAGCAGCTTGGGAGACAATGAGCAGTTCTTC. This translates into CASSLGDNEQFF.